The 10 T cell receptor beta chains below come from one sample, sequenced in a study of blood T cell repertoires in COVID-19. The data were produced by immunoSEQ multiplex PCR, yet TCRdb's version contains in-frame clones alone and is incomplete. This sample has 200,000 to 250,000 clones, with around 87% found just once. Sequencing was done on a sample of peripheral blood. These receptors originate from a woman between 65 and 79 years old with active or convalescent COVID-19.

The CDR3: CASSFGQGAKGYTF. CDR3 sequence (DNA): TGTGCCAGCAGCTTTGGACAGGGGGCAAAGGGCTACACCTTC. This chain connects TRBV7-2 to TRBJ1-2; TRBD1 matches 11 bases. The CDR3 is 14 amino acids. CDR1 and CDR2 (germline): SGHTA, FQGNSA. The J segment lost 8 bases and the V segment lost 3 bases, leaving 5 bases of the junction unmatched.

Only a few counts were recorded for this clone. V is TRBV7-2 and J is TRBJ2-2; TRBD2 agrees at 8 bases. There are 15 residues in the CDR3. V was clipped by 5 bases and J by 1 base; unmatched bases: 3. Germline V CDR1 and CDR2: SGHTA, FQGNSA. The CDR3 nucleotides read TGTGCCAGCAGCCCACTAGCGGTGAACACCGGGGAGCTGTTTTTT. Protein: CASSPLAVNTGELFF.

The gene calls are TRBV7-8 and TRBJ2-7, with D perhaps matching TRBD1 (5 bases). The CDR3 contains 15 residues. Trimming left V 1 base short and J 3 bases short, with 13 bases between. CDR1 is SGHVS, CDR2 FQNEAQ, per germline. The CDR3 here is CASSLDWTTFYEQYF. In DNA form, the CDR3 reads TGTGCCAGCAGCTTAGATTGGACAACATTCTACGAGCAGTACTTC.

The CDR3 protein is CASLDWTGGTEAFF. CDR3 DNA sequence: TGTGCCAGCTTAGACTGGACAGGGGGCACTGAAGCTTTCTTT. The chain couples TRBV2 to TRBJ1-1, with 10 bases matching TRBD1. Germline V gene sequence: CDR1 SNHLY, CDR2 FYNNEI. There are 14 residues in the CDR3. After removal of 8 bases from V and 4 bases from J, the junction contained 7 bases not matched to a gene.

This clone came up many times. Written as DNA, the CDR3 is TGTGCCAGCAGTGAGGACAGGGACACTGAAGCTTTCTTT. Translating it yields CASSEDRDTEAFF. The rearrangement uses TRBV6-2 or TRBV6-3 and TRBJ1-1, with 8 bases lining up with TRBD1. V trimming: 5 bases; J trimming: 3 bases; junction bases outside the gene matches: 2. The CDR3 contains 13 residues. CDR1 is MNHEY and CDR2 is SVGEGT in the germline V gene.

This clone was observed once. The chain employs TRBV10-3 and TRBJ1-5, with D possibly TRBD1 on 5 matching bases. V was shortened by 4 bases and J by 6 bases, with 16 bases between the two germline ends. The germline gives CDR1 ENHRY, CDR2 SYGVKD. This CDR3 contains 15 residues. The CDR3 spells CAISVGRGEGQPQHF. The CDR3 DNA follows: TGTGCCATCAGTGTGGGTAGAGGGGAGGGTCAGCCCCAGCATTTT.

The CDR3 region is CASSLSHSYEQYF. In DNA form, the CDR3 reads TGTGCCAGCAGTTTATCCCACTCCTACGAGCAGTACTTC. The rearrangement links TRBV27 to TRBJ2-7; D remains ambiguous. Trimming pared 0 bases from V and 0 bases from J, leaving 3 bases between. Germline loops: CDR1 MNHEY, CDR2 SMNVEV (reference sequence). The CDR3 has 13 residues.

The chain recombines TRBV6-6 with TRBJ2-2; 7 nucleotides match TRBD2. Germline loops: CDR1 MNHNY, CDR2 SVGAGI (reference sequence). This CDR3 region has 15 residues. Trimming at V came to 6 bases and at J to 5 bases, leaving 9 bases not matched to a gene. The CDR3 nucleotides read TGTGCCAGCAGGGGGAGGGAACTGGGTACCGGGGAGCTGTTTTTT. Its protein product is CASRGRELGTGELFF.

This chain joins TRBV6-6 and TRBJ1-1, with unresolved D. Deletions cut 5 bases from V and 5 bases from J, with 15 bases between. The CDR3 length is 14 residues. From germline, CDR1 is MNHNY and CDR2 SVGAGI (reference sequence). The CDR3 coding sequence is TGTGCCAGCAGTCTACCGAGGAGTGGGACTGAAGCTTTCTTT. It codes for CASSLPRSGTEAFF.

This chain links TRBV7-6 with TRBJ1-3; D perhaps matches TRBD1 (5 bases). The CDR3 loop spans 15 amino acids. CDR1 and CDR2 from the germline V gene are SGHVS and FNYEAQ. Trimming removed 6 bases at V and 0 bases at J, with 12 bases between. CDR3 bases: TGTGCCAGCAGTTCTGGGGCGGTCTCTGGAAACACCATATATTTT. It codes for CASSSGAVSGNTIYF.